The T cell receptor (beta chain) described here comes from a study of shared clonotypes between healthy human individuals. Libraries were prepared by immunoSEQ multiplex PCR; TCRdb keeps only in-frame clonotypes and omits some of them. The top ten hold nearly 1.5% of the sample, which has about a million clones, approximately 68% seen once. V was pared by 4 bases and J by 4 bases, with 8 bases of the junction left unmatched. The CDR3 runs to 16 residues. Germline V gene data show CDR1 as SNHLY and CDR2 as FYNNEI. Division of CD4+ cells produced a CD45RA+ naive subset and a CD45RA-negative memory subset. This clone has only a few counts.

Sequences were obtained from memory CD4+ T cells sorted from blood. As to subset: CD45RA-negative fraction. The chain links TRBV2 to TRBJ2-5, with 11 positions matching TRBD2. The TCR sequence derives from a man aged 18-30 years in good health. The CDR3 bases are TGTGCCAGCAGTGCCCGTAGCGGGAGGGCCAGAGAGACCCAGTACTTC. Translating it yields CASSARSGRARETQYF.